The 21 T cell receptor beta chains below were found in one sample sequenced in a study of regulatory T cells in long-lasting Graves disease. Arm-PCR with iRepertoire HTBI primers amplified the CDR3 regions for these TCR beta libraries. TCRdb fed the multiplex PCR reads into MiXCR, producing one record per CDR3 protein. The sample holds around 500,000 distinct CDR3 sequences, roughly 15% seen once. As for time point: newly diagnosed GD, antithyroid drugs for less than 3 months. The authors made the TCR library using RNA they extracted from PBMCs. These data also formed part of another study, on T cells in Graves' hyperthyroidism and ophthalmopathy.

Sequencing used peripheral blood mononuclear cells (PBMCs), obtained at new diagnosis, from a patient treated with antithyroid drugs. The source of these receptors is a woman aged 40 to 65 with Graves disease.

This clonotype was counted a few times. The chain recombines TRBV6-1 with TRBJ1-3; D gene ambiguous. Germline CDR1 reads MNHNS; CDR2 reads SASEGT. V dropped 1 base and J dropped 0 bases, with 10 bases sitting between them. CDR3 size: 16 residues. The CDR3 nucleotides read TGTGCCAGCAGTGAAGGTAGTCTTACCTCTGGAAACACCATATATTTT. Protein product: CASSEGSLTSGNTIYF.

V and J are TRBV7-9 and TRBJ1-1; possible D gene TRBD1, 5 bases. The CDR3 is 14 residues long. Trimming left V 5 bases short and J 4 bases short, with 14 bases between. Germline V gene lookup returns CDR1 SEHNR and CDR2 FQNEAQ (reference sequence). In DNA form, the CDR3 reads TGTGCCAGCAGCAGACAGATGTCGAGCACTGAAGCTTTCTTT. Amino acids: CASSRQMSSTEAFF.

This clonotype was observed at least ten times. V and J are TRBV28 and TRBJ1-6; D gene ambiguous. Germline assignment: CDR1 MDHEN and CDR2 SYDVKM. The CDR3 consists of 14 residues. V gave up 3 bases and J gave up 9 bases, with 12 bases separating them. The CDR3, as DNA: TGTGCCAGCAGTTTGGTAGCAAACTCTTCACCCCTCCACTTT. Residues: CASSLVANSSPLHF.

This clonotype was observed many times. The rearrangement uses TRBV2 and TRBJ1-2; 10 bases map to TRBD1. CDR3 length: 13 residues. The germline gives CDR1 SNHLY, CDR2 FYNNEI. The V segment lost 8 bases and the J segment 7 bases; nucleotides outside the gene matches: 7. For the CDR3, the DNA is TGTGCCAGCGTCCGCGGACAGGGGGTTGGCTACACCTTC. Amino acid sequence: CASVRGQGVGYTF. Full variable domain (remainder filled in from reference TRBV2 and TRBJ1-2): EPEVTQTPSHQVTQMGQEVILRCVPISNHLYFYWYRQILGQKVEFLVSFYNNEISEKSEIFDDQFSVERPDGSNFTLKIRSTKLEDSAMYFCASVRGQGVGYTFGSGTRLTVV.

Comment on this clonotype: As the CDR3 is not closed by the conserved phenylalanine or tryptophan, this likely results from a read error. The chain has TRBV7-9 and TRBJ2-3; D gene ambiguous. The length of the CDR3 is 14 residues. The germline V gene encodes CDR1 SEHNR and CDR2 FQNEAQ (reference sequence). CDR3 sequence: CASSQSQFADTQYL. In nucleotides, the CDR3 is TGCGCCAGCAGCCAAAGTCAGTTCGCAGATACGCAGTATCTT.

The V call is TRBV5-1, the J call TRBJ2-1; TRBD2 agrees at 8 bases. Unmatched junction bases numbered 3, after V lost 4 bases and J lost 0 bases. The CDR3 spans 15 residues. Germline lookup yields CDR1 SGHRS and CDR2 YFSETQ. In nucleotides, the CDR3 is TGCGCCAGCAGCCGGGGGGGGGTCTCCTACAATGAGCAGTTCTTC. Protein product: CASSRGGVSYNEQFF.

This clonotype was counted many times. The chain has TRBV12-3 or TRBV12-4 and TRBJ1-6, with TRBD1 matching 8 bases. The CDR3 length is 14 residues. With V trimmed by 6 bases and J by 9 bases, 7 bases remained unmatched. CDR3 loop: CASSQGAGVSPLHF. CDR3 in DNA: TGTGCCAGCAGCCAGGGGGCGGGGGTTTCACCCCTCCACTTT.

As to this clonotype: A clone one base away is much larger, so this may be a read error. The chain carries TRBV3-1 and TRBJ2-7; 7 nucleotides match TRBD1. The CDR3 contains 13 residues. The germline CDR1 and CDR2 sequences are LGHDT and YNNKEL (reference sequence). V dropped 4 bases and J dropped 3; count of bases not matched to a gene: 3. CDR3 amino acids: CASSRDSLYEQYF. The DNA of the CDR3 is TGTGCCAGCAGCCGGGACAGCCTCTACGAGCAGTACTTC.

The CDR3 here is CASSQMLSAADTQYF. CDR3 DNA sequence: TGTGCCAGCAGCCAAATGTTAAGCGCCGCAGATACGCAGTATTTT. The V gene is TRBV3-1, the J gene TRBJ2-3; no clear D gene. Germline V lookup: CDR1 LGHDT, CDR2 YNNKEL (reference sequence). Trimming left V 2 bases short and J 4 bases short, with 13 bases between. The CDR3 extends over 15 amino acids.

This clonotype has only a few counts. V is TRBV5-5 and J is TRBJ1-1, with 7 positions matching TRBD1. There are 15 residues in the CDR3. With 3 bases clipped from V and 0 bases from J, the junction kept 5 bases outside the gene matches. CDR1 and CDR2 (germline): SGHKS, YYEKEE (reference sequence). DNA of the CDR3: TGTGCCAGCAGCTACAGGACAGGTATGAACACTGAAGCTTTCTTT. Translating gives CASSYRTGMNTEAFF.

This clonotype occurred many times. DNA for the CDR3: TGCAGTGCTAGAGTTGGGACAGGGCAAGAGACCCAGTACTTC. It specifies CSARVGTGQETQYF. V is TRBV20-1 and J is TRBJ2-5, with 9 bases matching TRBD1. Germline CDR1 reads DFQATT; CDR2 reads SNEGSKA (reference sequence). This CDR3 is built from 14 residues. Trimming took 1 base from V and 2 from J; bases not matched to a gene: 2.

The table lists this clonotype with many counts. The chain employs TRBV7-6 and TRBJ1-1; D uncertain. This CDR3 comprises 17 residues. With 0 bases removed from V and 0 bases from J, the gap between germline ends came to 14 bases. Germline assignment: CDR1 SGHVS and CDR2 FNYEAQ. The CDR3: CASSLAMSGQLNTEAFF. The DNA of the CDR3 is TGTGCCAGCAGCTTAGCTATGTCCGGGCAACTGAACACTGAAGCTTTCTTT.

This clonotype was picked up many times. The junction differs from germline at one of its ends, possibly a read error. The V gene is TRBV5-1, the J gene TRBJ1-5; TRBD1 matches at 7 bases. The CDR3 is 14 residues long. The germline V gene encodes CDR1 SGHRS and CDR2 YFSETQ. This CDR3 is CASSLGQANQPQHF. The CDR3 DNA sequence: TGTGCCAGCAGCTTAGGACAGGCCAATCAGCCCCAGCATTTT.

This clonotype was counted at least ten times. The chain links TRBV20-1 to TRBJ2-2; 11 bases are shared with TRBD2. This CDR3 spans 15 amino acids. Germline CDR1 and CDR2: DFQATT and SNEGSKA (reference sequence). V lost 5 bases, J lost 4 bases, and 6 bases stayed unmatched. The DNA for the CDR3 is TGCAGTGCTGACGCTAGCGGGGGGATCACCGGGGAGCTGTTTTTT. Translating gives CSADASGGITGELFF.

This clonotype was observed at least ten times. The J gene is TRBJ1-2, the V gene TRBV30; D unclear. Germline loops: CDR1 GTSNPN, CDR2 SVGIG (reference sequence). The CDR3 length is 13 residues. Trimming took off 1 base at V and 6 bases at J, with 12 bases between the two ends. This CDR3 reads CAWSAQMGHGYTF. The DNA for the CDR3 is TGTGCCTGGAGTGCACAAATGGGTCATGGCTACACCTTC.

In regard to this clonotype: This is likely an artifact of a read error, given a far larger clone one base away. This chain connects TRBV2 to TRBJ2-3; possibly TRBD1 for D (6 bases). The last part of the DNA fits TRBJ2-7 better; the J call may be wrong. Looked up from germline, CDR1 is SNHLY and CDR2 is FYNNEI. The CDR3 is 14 residues long. For the CDR3, the DNA is TGTGCCAGCAGTATTGATACAGGGTCCTACGGGCAGTACTTC. Protein sequence: CASSIDTGSYGQYF.

This chain links TRBV5-1 with TRBJ1-1; D may be TRBD1 (5 bases). Germline V CDR1 and CDR2: SGHRS, YFSETQ. Trimming took 4 bases from V and 6 from J, leaving 22 bases between them. The CDR3 length is 16 residues. This CDR3 reads CASSPGDSGFNAEAFF. In DNA form, the CDR3 reads TGCGCCAGCAGCCCGGGGGATTCAGGTTTTAACGCTGAAGCTTTCTTT.

Turning to this clonotype: One base away lies a much larger clone, so this may be a sequencing read error. As the CDR3 is not closed by the conserved phenylalanine or tryptophan, this likely results from a read error. The chain has TRBV12-3 or TRBV12-4 and TRBJ1-1, with TRBD1 matching over 7 bases. The CDR3 sequence is 16 residues long. Trimming cost V 6 bases and J 3 bases; bases outside gene matches: 13. CDR3 loop: CASSRTGQTGHTEAFS. The CDR3 DNA follows: TGTGCCAGCAGCCGCACCGGTCAGACAGGGCACACTGAAGCTTTCTCT.

The gene calls are TRBV7-3 and TRBJ1-5; 8 nucleotides align to TRBD1. The CDR3 loop spans 12 amino acids. The J segment lost 6 bases and the V segment lost 11 bases, leaving 6 bases of the junction unmatched. Germline assignment: CDR1 SGHTA and CDR2 FQGTGA. The DNA of the CDR3 is TGTGCCCCCAGGGGGCAAGGTCAGCCCCAGCATTTT. This encodes CAPRGQGQPQHF.

The chain is built from TRBV7-8 and TRBJ1-6; no definite D call. Germline-derived CDR1 and CDR2 are SGHVS and FQNEAQ. This CDR3 has 18 residues. V lost 0 bases and J lost 5, with 17 bases in between. CDR3 in amino acids: CASSLASGRTGDNSPLHF. CDR3 coding DNA: TGTGCCAGCAGCTTAGCGTCTGGCAGAACCGGGGATAATTCACCCCTCCACTTT.

This clonotype was detected only a few times. The chain carries TRBV3-1 and TRBJ1-4; 10 positions match TRBD1. Germline V gene data show CDR1 as LGHDT and CDR2 as YNNKEL (reference sequence). The CDR3 is 15 amino acids. With 4 bases clipped from V and 8 bases from J, the junction kept 7 bases outside the gene matches. In nucleotides, the CDR3 is TGTGCCAGCAGCCCCCGGGACAGGGGAAGCGAAAAACTGTTTTTT. Translation: CASSPRDRGSEKLFF.